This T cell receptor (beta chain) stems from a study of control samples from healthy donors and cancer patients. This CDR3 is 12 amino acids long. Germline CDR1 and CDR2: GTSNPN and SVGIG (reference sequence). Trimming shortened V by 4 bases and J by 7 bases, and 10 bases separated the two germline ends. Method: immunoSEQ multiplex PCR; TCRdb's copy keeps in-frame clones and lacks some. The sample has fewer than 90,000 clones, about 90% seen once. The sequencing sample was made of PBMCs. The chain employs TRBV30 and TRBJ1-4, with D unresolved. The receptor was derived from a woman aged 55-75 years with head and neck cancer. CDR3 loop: CAWNRDSEKLFF. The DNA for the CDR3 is TGTGCCTGGAACCGGGATTCTGAAAAACTGTTTTTT.